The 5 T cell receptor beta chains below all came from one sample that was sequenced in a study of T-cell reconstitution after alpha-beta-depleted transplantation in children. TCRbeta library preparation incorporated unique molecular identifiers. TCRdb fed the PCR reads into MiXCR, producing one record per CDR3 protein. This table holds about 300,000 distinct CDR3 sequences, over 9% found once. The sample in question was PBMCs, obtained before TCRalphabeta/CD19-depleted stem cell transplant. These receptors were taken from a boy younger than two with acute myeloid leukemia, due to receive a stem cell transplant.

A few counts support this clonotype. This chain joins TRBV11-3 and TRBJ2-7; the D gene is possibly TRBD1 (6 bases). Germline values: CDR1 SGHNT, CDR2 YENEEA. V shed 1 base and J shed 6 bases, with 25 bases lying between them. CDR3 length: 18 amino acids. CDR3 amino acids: CASSLGGFGPGDISEQYF. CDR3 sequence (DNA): TGTGCCAGCAGCTTAGGTGGATTTGGGCCAGGGGATATAAGCGAGCAGTACTTC. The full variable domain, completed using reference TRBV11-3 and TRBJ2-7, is EAGVVQSPRYKIIEKKQPVAFWCNPISGHNTLYWYLQNLGQGPELLIRYENEEAVDDSQLPKDRFSAERLKGVDSTLKIQPAELGDSAVYLCASSLGGFGPGDISEQYFGPGTRLTVT.

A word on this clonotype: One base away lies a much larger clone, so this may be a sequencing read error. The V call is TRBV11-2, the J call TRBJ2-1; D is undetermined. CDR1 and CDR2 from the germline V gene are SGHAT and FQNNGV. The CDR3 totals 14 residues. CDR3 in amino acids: CASSPTRPNNGQFF. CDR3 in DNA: TGTGCCAGCAGCCCTACTCGCCCCAACAATGGGCAGTTCTTC.

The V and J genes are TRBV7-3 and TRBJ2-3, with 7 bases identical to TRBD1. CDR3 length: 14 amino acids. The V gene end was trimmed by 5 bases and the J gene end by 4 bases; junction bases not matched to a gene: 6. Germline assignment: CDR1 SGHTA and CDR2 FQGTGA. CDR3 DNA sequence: TGTGCCAGCAGCATCGACAGGGTACCAGATACGCAGTATTTT. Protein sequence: CASSIDRVPDTQYF.

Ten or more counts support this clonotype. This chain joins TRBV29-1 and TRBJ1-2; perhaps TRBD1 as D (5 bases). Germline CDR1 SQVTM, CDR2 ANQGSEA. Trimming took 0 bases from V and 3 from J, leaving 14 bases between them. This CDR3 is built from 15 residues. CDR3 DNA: TGCAGCGTTGAAGAGCGGAGGGGCGCGTACTATGGCTACACCTTC. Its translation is CSVEERRGAYYGYTF.

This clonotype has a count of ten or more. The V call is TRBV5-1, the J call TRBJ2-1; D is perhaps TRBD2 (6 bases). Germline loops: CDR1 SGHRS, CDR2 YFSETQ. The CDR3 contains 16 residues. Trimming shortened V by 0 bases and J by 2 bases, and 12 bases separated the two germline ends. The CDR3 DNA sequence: TGCGCCAGCAGCTTGGAAGGAGGGGCCGCCTACAATGAGCAGTTCTTC. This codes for CASSLEGGAAYNEQFF.